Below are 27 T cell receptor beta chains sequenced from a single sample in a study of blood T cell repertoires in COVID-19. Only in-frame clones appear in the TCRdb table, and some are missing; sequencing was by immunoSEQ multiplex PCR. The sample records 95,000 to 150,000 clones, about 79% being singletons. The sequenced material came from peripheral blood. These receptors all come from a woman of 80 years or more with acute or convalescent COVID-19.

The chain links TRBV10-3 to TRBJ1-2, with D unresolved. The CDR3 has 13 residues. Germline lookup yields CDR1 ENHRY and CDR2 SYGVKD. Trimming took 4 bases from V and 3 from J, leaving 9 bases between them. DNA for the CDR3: TGTGCCATCAGTGGTAGAGGCGACTATGGCTACACCTTC. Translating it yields CAISGRGDYGYTF.

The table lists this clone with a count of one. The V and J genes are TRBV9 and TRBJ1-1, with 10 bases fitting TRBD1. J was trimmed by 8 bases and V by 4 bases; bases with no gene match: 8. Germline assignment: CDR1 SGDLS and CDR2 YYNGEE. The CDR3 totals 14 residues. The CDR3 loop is CASSTRGQGGEAFF. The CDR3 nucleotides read TGTGCCAGCAGCACCCGCGGACAGGGGGGAGAAGCTTTCTTT.

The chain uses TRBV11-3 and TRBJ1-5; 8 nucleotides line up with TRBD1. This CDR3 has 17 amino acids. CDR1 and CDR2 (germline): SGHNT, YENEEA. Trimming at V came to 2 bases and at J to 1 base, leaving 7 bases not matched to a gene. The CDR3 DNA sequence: TGTGCCAGCAGCTTACACACGAGACAGGGGAGCAATCAGCCCCAGCATTTT. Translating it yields CASSLHTRQGSNQPQHF.

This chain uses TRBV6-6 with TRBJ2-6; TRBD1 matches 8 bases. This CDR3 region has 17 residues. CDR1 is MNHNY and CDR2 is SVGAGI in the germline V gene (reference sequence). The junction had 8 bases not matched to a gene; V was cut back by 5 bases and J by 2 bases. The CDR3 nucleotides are TGTGCCAGCAGTCGAACAGGGGGTTTCACTGGGGCCAACGTCCTGACTTTC. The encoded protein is CASSRTGGFTGANVLTF.

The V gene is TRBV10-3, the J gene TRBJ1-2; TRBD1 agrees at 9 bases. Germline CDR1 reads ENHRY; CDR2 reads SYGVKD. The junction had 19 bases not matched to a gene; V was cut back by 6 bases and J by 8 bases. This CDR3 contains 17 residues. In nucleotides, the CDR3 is TGTGCCATCAGCTCCCTCCCCGACAGGGGGAGAGGGGGGGGCTACACCTTC. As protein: CAISSLPDRGRGGGYTF.

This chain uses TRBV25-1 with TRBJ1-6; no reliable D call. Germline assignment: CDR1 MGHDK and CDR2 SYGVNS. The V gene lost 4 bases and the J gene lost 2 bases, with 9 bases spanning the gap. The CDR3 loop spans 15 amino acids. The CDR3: CASSAKTPYNSPLHF. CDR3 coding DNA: TGTGCCAGCAGTGCTAAAACTCCCTATAATTCACCCCTCCACTTT.

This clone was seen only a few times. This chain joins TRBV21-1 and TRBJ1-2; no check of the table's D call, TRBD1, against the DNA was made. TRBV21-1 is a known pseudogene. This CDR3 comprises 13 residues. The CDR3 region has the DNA TGTGCCAGCAGCAAAGGAGAGGGGGTTGGCTACACCTTC. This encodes CASSKGEGVGYTF.

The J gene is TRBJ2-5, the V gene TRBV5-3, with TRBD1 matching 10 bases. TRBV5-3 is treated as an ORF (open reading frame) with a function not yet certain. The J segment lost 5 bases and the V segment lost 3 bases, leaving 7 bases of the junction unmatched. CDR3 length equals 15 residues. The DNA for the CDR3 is TGTGCCAGAAGCTCTCCGGGACAGGGGATGGAGACCCAGTACTTC. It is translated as CARSSPGQGMETQYF.

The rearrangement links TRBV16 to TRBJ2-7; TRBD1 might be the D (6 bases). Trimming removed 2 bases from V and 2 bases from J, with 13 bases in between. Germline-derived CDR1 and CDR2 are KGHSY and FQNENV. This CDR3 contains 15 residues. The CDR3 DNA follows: TGTGCCAGCAGCCAAGTACAGGGAAGGACCTACGAGCAGTACTTC. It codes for CASSQVQGRTYEQYF. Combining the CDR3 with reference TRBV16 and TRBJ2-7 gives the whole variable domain GEEVAQTPKHLVRGEGQKAKLYCAPIKGHSYVFWYQQVLKNEFKFLISFQNENVFDETGMPKERFSAKCLPNSPCSLEIQATKLEDSAVYFCASSQVQGRTYEQYFGPGTRLTVT.

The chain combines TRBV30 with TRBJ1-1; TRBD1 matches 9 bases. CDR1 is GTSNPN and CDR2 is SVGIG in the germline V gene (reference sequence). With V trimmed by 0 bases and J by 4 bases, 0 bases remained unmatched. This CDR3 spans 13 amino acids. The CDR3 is CAWSVQGATEAFF. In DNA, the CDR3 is TGTGCCTGGAGTGTACAGGGGGCCACTGAAGCTTTCTTT.

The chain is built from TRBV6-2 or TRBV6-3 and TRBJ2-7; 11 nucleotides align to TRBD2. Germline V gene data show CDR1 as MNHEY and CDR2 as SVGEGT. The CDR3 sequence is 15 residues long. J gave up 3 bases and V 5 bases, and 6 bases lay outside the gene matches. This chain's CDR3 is CASSRSGTSGYEQYF. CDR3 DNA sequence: TGTGCCAGCAGTCGGTCCGGGACTAGCGGCTACGAGCAGTACTTC.

DNA for the CDR3: TGTGCCACCAGTGACGCCACAGGTGACTATGGCTACACCTTC. Its protein product is CATSDATGDYGYTF. This chain uses TRBV24-1 with TRBJ1-2; tentatively, D is TRBD1 (5 bases). CDR3 length equals 14 residues. CDR1 is KGHDR, CDR2 SFDVKD, per germline. V was trimmed by 4 bases and J by 3 bases, leaving 11 bases between them.

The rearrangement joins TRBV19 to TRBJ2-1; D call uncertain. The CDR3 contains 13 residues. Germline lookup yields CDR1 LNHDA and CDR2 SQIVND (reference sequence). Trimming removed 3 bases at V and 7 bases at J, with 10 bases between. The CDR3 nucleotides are TGTGCCAGTAGTATTGGGCACGCAAATGAGCAGTTCTTC. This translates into CASSIGHANEQFF.

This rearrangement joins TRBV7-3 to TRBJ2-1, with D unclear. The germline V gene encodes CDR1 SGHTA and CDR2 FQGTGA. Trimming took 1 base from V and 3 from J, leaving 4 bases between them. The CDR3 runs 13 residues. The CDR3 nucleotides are TGTGCCAGCAGCTTAAACAGCTACAATGAGCAGTTCTTC. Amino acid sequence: CASSLNSYNEQFF.

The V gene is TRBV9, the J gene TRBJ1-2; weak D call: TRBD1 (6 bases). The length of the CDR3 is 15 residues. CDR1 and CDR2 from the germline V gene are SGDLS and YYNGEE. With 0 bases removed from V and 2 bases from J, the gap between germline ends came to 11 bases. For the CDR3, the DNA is TGTGCCAGCAGCGTAGGGGCAGGGGAGAACTATGGCTACACCTTC. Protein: CASSVGAGENYGYTF.

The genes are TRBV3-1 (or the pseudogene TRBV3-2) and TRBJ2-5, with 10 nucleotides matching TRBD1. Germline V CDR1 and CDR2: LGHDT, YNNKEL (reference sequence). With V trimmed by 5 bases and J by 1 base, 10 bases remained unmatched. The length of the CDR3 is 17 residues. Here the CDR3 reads CASSYRDRGYRQETQYF. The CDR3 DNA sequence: TGTGCCAGCAGCTACCGGGACAGGGGTTATCGCCAAGAGACCCAGTACTTC.

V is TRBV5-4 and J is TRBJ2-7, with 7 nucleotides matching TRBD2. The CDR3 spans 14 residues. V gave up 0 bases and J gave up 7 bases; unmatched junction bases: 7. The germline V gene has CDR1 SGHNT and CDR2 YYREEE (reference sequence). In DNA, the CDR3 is TGTGCCAGCAGCTTGGAAGCGGGGAAAGAGGAGCAGTACTTC. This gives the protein CASSLEAGKEEQYF. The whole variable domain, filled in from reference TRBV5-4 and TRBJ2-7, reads ETGVTQSPTHLIKTRGQQVTLRCSSQSGHNTVSWYQQALGQGPQFIFQYYREEENGRGNFPPRFSGLQFPNYSSELNVNALELDDSALYLCASSLEAGKEEQYFGPGTRLTVT.

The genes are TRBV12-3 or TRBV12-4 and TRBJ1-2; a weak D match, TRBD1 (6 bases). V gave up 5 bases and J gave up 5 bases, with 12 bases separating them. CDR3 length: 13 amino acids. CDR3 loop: CASSRQVNYGYTF. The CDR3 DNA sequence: TGTGCCAGCAGTCGACAGGTTAATTATGGCTACACCTTC.

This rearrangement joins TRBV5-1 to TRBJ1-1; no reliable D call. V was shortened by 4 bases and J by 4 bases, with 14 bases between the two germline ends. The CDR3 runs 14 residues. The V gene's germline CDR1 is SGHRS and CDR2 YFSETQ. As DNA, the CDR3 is TGCGCCAGCAGCCTGGGTACGGGGAGCACTGAAGCTTTCTTT. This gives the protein CASSLGTGSTEAFF.

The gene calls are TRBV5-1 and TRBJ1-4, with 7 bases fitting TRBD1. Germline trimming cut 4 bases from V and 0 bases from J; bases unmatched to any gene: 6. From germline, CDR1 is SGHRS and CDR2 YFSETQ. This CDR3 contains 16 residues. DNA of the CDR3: TGCGCCAGCAGCCGGGACAGCCCTGCAACTAATGAAAAACTGTTTTTT. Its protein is CASSRDSPATNEKLFF.

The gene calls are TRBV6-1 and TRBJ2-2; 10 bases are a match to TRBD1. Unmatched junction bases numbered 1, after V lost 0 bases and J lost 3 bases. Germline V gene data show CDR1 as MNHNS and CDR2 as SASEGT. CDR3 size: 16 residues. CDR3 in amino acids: CASSEAGTGDTGELFF. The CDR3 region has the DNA TGTGCCAGCAGTGAAGCCGGGACAGGGGACACCGGGGAGCTGTTTTTT.

CDR3 bases: TGTGCCAGCAGCCATACAGATCGAATACGAACCTTC. As protein: CASSHTDRIRTF. V usage is TRBV3-1 (or the pseudogene TRBV3-2) and J usage is TRBJ1-2; D is unresolved. The CDR3 has 12 amino acids. CDR1 is LGHDT, CDR2 YNNKEL, per germline (reference sequence). Trimming removed 3 bases at V and 14 bases at J, with 16 bases between.

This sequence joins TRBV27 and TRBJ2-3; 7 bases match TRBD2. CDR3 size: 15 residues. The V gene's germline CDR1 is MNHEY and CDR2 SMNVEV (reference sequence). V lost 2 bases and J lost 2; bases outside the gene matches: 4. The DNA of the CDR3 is TGTGCCAGCAGTTTAACGGGACTACACACAGATACGCAGTATTTT. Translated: CASSLTGLHTDTQYF.

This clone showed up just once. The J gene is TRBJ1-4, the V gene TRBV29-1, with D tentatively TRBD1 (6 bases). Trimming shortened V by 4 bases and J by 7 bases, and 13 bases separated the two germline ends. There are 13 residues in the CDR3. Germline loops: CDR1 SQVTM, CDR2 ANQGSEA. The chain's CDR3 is CSVVKQGSEKLFF. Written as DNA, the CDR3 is TGCAGCGTTGTGAAGCAGGGGAGTGAAAAACTGTTTTTT.

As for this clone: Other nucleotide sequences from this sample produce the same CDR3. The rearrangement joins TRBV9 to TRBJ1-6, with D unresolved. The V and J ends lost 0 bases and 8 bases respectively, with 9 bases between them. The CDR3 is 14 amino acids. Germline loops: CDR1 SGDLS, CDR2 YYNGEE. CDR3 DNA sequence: TGTGCCAGCAGCGTAGGTTCAGGTGATTCACCCCTCCACTTT. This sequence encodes CASSVGSGDSPLHF.

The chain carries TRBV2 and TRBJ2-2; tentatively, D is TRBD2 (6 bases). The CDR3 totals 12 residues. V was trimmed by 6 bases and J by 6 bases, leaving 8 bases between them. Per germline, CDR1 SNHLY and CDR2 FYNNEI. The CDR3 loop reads CASRAGPGELFF. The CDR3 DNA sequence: TGTGCCAGCAGGGCGGGGCCCGGGGAGCTGTTTTTT.

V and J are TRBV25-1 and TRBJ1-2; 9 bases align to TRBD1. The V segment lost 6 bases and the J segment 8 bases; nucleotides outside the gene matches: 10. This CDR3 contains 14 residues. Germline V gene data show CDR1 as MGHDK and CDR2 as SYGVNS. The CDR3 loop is CASRPGQGFGGYTF. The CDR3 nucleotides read TGTGCCAGCAGACCGGGACAGGGTTTCGGGGGCTACACCTTC.